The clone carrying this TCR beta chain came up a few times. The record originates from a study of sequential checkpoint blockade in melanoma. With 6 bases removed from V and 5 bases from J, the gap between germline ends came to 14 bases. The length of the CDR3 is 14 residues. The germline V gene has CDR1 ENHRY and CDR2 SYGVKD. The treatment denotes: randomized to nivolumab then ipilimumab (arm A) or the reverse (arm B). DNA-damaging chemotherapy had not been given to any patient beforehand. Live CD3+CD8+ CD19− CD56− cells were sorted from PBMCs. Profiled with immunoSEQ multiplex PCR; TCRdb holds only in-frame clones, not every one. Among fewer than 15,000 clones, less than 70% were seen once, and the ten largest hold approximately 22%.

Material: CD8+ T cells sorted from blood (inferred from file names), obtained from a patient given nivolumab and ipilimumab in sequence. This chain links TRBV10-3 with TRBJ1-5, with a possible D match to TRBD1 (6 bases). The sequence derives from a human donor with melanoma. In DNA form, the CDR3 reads TGTGCCATCAGCCCGGGGGGCTGGGATCAGCCCCAGCATTTT. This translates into CAISPGGWDQPQHF.